This entry lists 25 T cell receptor beta chains sequenced from one sample in a study of vaccination and CD4 T cells after COVID-19. At the Johns Hopkins FTIC core, DNA taken from cultured CD4+ T cells was sequenced by way of the Oncomine TCR Beta short-read assay. A single record per CDR3 protein comes from TCRdb applying MiXCR to the PCR reads. This sample has about 14,000 distinct CDR3 sequences, with 20% to 30% found just once. No antigen is known for these receptors. Specified treatment: roughly nine-day PBMC culture with coronavirus spike peptide pools or control peptides (ViraFEST assay). This material consisted of CD4+ T cells from blood, cultured in vitro, taken after SARS-CoV-2 vaccination. These receptors were taken from a human donor who had recovered from COVID-19.

This clonotype came up a few times. V usage is TRBV6-2 or TRBV6-3 and J usage is TRBJ1-5; 7 bases are a match to TRBD1. Germline V CDR1 and CDR2: MNHEY, SVGEGT. The V and J ends lost 6 bases and 7 bases, in that order; junction bases with no gene match: 9. The CDR3 is 14 amino acids. The CDR3 reads CASSSTGAQQPQHF. The CDR3 region has the DNA TGTGCCAGCAGCTCCACAGGGGCCCAACAGCCCCAGCATTTT.

The chain uses TRBV20-1 and TRBJ2-3; possibly TRBD2 for D (6 bases). With 3 bases removed from V and 1 base from J, the gap between germline ends came to 26 bases. Looked up from germline, CDR1 is DFQATT and CDR2 is SNEGSKA (reference sequence). CDR3 length: 19 amino acids. The CDR3: CSARMRREATLKRTDTQYF. As DNA, the CDR3 is TGCAGTGCTAGGATGAGGAGGGAGGCTACCCTGAAGCGCACAGATACGCAGTATTTT.

This clonotype showed up just a few times. The chain's CDR3 is CASSLAGTERGEQYF. The CDR3 coding sequence is TGTGCCAGCAGCTTGGCAGGGACCGAACGGGGTGAGCAGTACTTC. V usage is TRBV7-2 and J usage is TRBJ2-7; either TRBD1 or TRBD2 may supply D (5 bases each). Germline loops: CDR1 SGHTA, CDR2 FQGNSA. The germline V and J ends were trimmed by 3 bases and 7 bases, with 19 bases remaining between them. The length of the CDR3 is 15 residues.

This clonotype came up a few times. This chain connects TRBV6-1 to TRBJ2-5; no definite D call. Trimming shortened V by 6 bases and J by 5 bases, and 13 bases separated the two germline ends. Germline V gene sequence: CDR1 MNHNS, CDR2 SASEGT. The length of the CDR3 is 13 residues. The CDR3 region is CASRPYAWETQYF. In DNA form, the CDR3 reads TGTGCCAGCAGGCCGTACGCCTGGGAGACCCAGTACTTC.

The CDR3 sequence: CASSNPRVAVNTEAFF. The CDR3 nucleotides are TGTGCCAGTAGTAACCCTAGGGTGGCAGTGAACACTGAAGCTTTCTTT. This rearrangement joins TRBV19 to TRBJ1-1; D call uncertain. Trimming removed 4 bases at V and 0 bases at J, with 15 bases between. Germline V CDR1 and CDR2: LNHDA, SQIVND (reference sequence). The CDR3 sequence is 16 residues long. Drawing the rest from reference TRBV19 and TRBJ1-1, the complete variable domain is DGGITQSPKYLFRKEGQNVTLSCEQNLNHDAMYWYRQDPGQGLRLIYYSQIVNDFQKGDIAEGYSVSREKKESFPLTVTSAQKNPTAFYLCASSNPRVAVNTEAFFGQGTRLTVV.

This clonotype was counted once. DNA for the CDR3: TGTGCCAGCAGCGAGTCTGGGGATACGCAGTATTTT. Encoded protein: CASSESGDTQYF. The chain carries TRBV5-4 and TRBJ2-3; D is unresolved. V lost 4 bases and J lost 6, with 9 bases in between. Germline CDR1 SGHNT, CDR2 YYREEE (reference sequence). The CDR3 consists of 12 residues.

The gene calls are TRBV29-1 and TRBJ2-3; D is perhaps TRBD2 (5 bases). This CDR3 spans 10 amino acids. Per germline, CDR1 SQVTM and CDR2 ANQGSEA. V was cut by 7 bases and J by 3 bases, with 5 bases left in between. The CDR3 region is CSGGTDTQYF. CDR3 in DNA: TGCAGCGGCGGGACAGATACGCAGTATTTT.

This clonotype was detected a few times. The V gene is TRBV4-3, the J gene TRBJ1-3; 10 bases fit TRBD1. Germline values: CDR1 LGHNA, CDR2 YSLEER. The CDR3 runs to 15 residues. Trimming cost V 5 bases and J 6 bases; bases outside gene matches: 7. The CDR3 DNA follows: TGCGCCAGCAGCAGACTGACAGGGGGCGTAAACACCATATATTTT. This translates into CASSRLTGGVNTIYF.

The chain couples TRBV7-9 to TRBJ2-3; 8 nucleotides align to TRBD2. The CDR3 spans 15 residues. The germline V gene encodes CDR1 SEHNR and CDR2 FQNEAQ (reference sequence). With 4 bases clipped from V and 2 bases from J, the junction kept 5 bases outside the gene matches. The CDR3 spells CASSSIAGITDTQYF. The CDR3 DNA reads as TGTGCCAGCAGCTCTATAGCGGGAATCACAGATACGCAGTATTTT. Full variable domain (remainder filled in from reference TRBV7-9 and TRBJ2-3): DTGVSQNPRHKITKRGQNVTFRCDPISEHNRLYWYRQTLGQGPEFLTYFQNEAQLEKSRLLSDRFSAERPKGSFSTLEIQRTEQGDSAMYLCASSSIAGITDTQYFGPGTRLTVL.

This clonotype was recorded a few times. The chain joins TRBV7-8 to TRBJ1-1; D not certain. CDR3 length: 13 residues. The V end was cut by 4 bases, the J end by 2 bases, with 8 bases between. The germline CDR1 and CDR2 sequences are SGHVS and FQNEAQ. The CDR3 nucleotides are TGTGCCAGCAGCTCCAATACTAACACTGAAGCTTTCTTT. This translates into CASSSNTNTEAFF. The variable domain in full, completed from reference TRBV7-8 and TRBJ1-1, reads GAGVSQSPRYKVAKRGQDVALRCDPISGHVSLFWYQQALGQGPEFLTYFQNEAQLDKSGLPSDRFFAERPEGSVSTLKIQRTQQEDSAVYLCASSSNTNTEAFFGQGTRLTVV.

Relative to its sample, this clonotype is medium-sized (0.01 to 0.1%). The chain combines TRBV19 with TRBJ2-2, with TRBD2 matching over 11 bases. Losses at the gene ends were 4 bases for V and 4 bases for J; bases not matched to a gene: 5. Germline V gene sequence: CDR1 LNHDA, CDR2 SQIVND (reference sequence). The CDR3 contains 16 residues. CDR3 in DNA: TGTGCCAGTAGTACCCCTAGCGGGAGGACCACCGGGGAGCTGTTTTTT. Amino acids: CASSTPSGRTTGELFF.

The chain couples TRBV28 to TRBJ2-2, with D perhaps TRBD1 (6 bases). Between the trimmed V and J ends, which lost 2 bases and 3 bases, there was a span of 19 bases. Looked up from germline, CDR1 is MDHEN and CDR2 is SYDVKM. This CDR3 is built from 18 residues. The CDR3 loop is CASSLPTWGQGDTGELFF. The CDR3 coding sequence is TGTGCCAGCAGTTTACCCACATGGGGGCAAGGGGACACCGGGGAGCTGTTTTTT.

This clonotype has just a few counts. CDR3 nucleotides: TGTGCCAGCAGCTTGGATTTGGTCACTGAAGCTTTCTTT. This sequence encodes CASSLDLVTEAFF. The rearrangement joins TRBV5-4 to TRBJ1-1; no firm D call. CDR1 SGHNT and CDR2 YYREEE come from the germline V gene (reference sequence). V was pared by 0 bases and J by 4 bases, with 7 bases between. The CDR3 is 13 amino acids.

The gene calls are TRBV5-5 and TRBJ1-1; D is undetermined. The germline CDR1 and CDR2 sequences are SGHKS and YYEKEE (reference sequence). Trimming shortened V by 0 bases and J by 0 bases, and 6 bases separated the two germline ends. The CDR3 is 14 amino acids. The CDR3 loop is CASSLARVNTEAFF. Written as DNA, the CDR3 is TGTGCCAGCAGCTTGGCAAGGGTGAACACTGAAGCTTTCTTT. The full variable domain, completed using reference TRBV5-5 and TRBJ1-1, is DAGVTQSPTHLIKTRGQQVTLRCSPISGHKSVSWYQQVLGQGPQFIFQYYEKEERGRGNFPDRFSARQFPNYSSELNVNALLLGDSALYLCASSLARVNTEAFFGQGTRLTVV.

The chain has TRBV18 and TRBJ2-3; 10 bases agree with TRBD2. The CDR3 runs to 17 residues. V was clipped by 3 bases and J by 4 bases; unmatched bases: 10. The germline V gene has CDR1 KGHSH and CDR2 LQKENI. The CDR3 protein is CASSPVLAGVGADTQYF. In DNA form, the CDR3 reads TGTGCCAGCTCACCTGTTCTAGCGGGAGTGGGGGCAGATACGCAGTATTTT.

This clonotype has a handful of counts. V usage is TRBV24-1 and J usage is TRBJ1-2; D remains ambiguous. CDR1 and CDR2 (germline): KGHDR, SFDVKD. The CDR3 loop spans 14 amino acids. Trimming cost V 0 bases and J 1 base, with 5 bases left between them. The CDR3 nucleotides read TGTGCCACCAGTGATTTGTGGGGTAACTATGGCTACACCTTC. Its translation: CATSDLWGNYGYTF.

This clonotype was picked up a small number of times. V usage is TRBV20-1 and J usage is TRBJ2-7; possibly TRBD2 for D (6 bases). Trimming removed 0 bases at V and 0 bases at J, with 15 bases between. CDR1 is DFQATT, CDR2 SNEGSKA, per germline (reference sequence). This CDR3 comprises 16 residues. CDR3 nucleotides: TGCAGTGCTAGAGATCTTAGGCTAGCGAGCTCCTACGAGCAGTACTTC. Translated: CSARDLRLASSYEQYF.

This clonotype occurred a few times. The chain links TRBV7-2 to TRBJ2-4; 11 bases are a match to TRBD2. The CDR3 is made up of 18 amino acids. From germline, CDR1 is SGHTA and CDR2 FQGNSA. Trimming at V came to 5 bases and at J to 0 bases, leaving 9 bases not matched to a gene. The CDR3 loop is CASSLRASGRLAKNIQYF. CDR3 bases: TGTGCCAGCAGCCTCAGGGCTAGCGGGAGGCTAGCCAAAAACATTCAGTACTTC.

This rearrangement joins TRBV28 to TRBJ1-5; perhaps TRBD1 as D (6 bases). CDR1 and CDR2 (germline): MDHEN, SYDVKM. The CDR3 extends over 17 amino acids. V lost 7 bases and J lost 6, with 25 bases in between. Here the CDR3 DNA reads TGTGCCAGCAATTCGAGGGGCAGGGGAATTCGTAGTCAGCCCCAGCATTTT. Residues: CASNSRGRGIRSQPQHF.

CDR3 region: CASSLALNTEAFF. The DNA of the CDR3 is TGTGCCAGCAGCTTAGCCCTGAACACTGAAGCTTTCTTT. The chain joins TRBV7-9 to TRBJ1-1, with D unclear. Germline values: CDR1 SEHNR, CDR2 FQNEAQ (reference sequence). CDR3 length equals 13 residues. V lost 0 bases and J 0 bases, leaving 2 bases between the germline ends. Full variable domain (missing parts from reference TRBV7-9 and TRBJ1-1): DTGVSQNPRHKITKRGQNVTFRCDPISEHNRLYWYRQTLGQGPEFLTYFQNEAQLEKSRLLSDRFSAERPKGSFSTLEIQRTEQGDSAMYLCASSLALNTEAFFGQGTRLTVV.

This clonotype has a single count. The chain joins TRBV4-1 to TRBJ2-1, with 9 positions matching TRBD1. The CDR3 covers 16 residues. V shed 3 bases, J shed 2 bases, and the junction held 5 bases outside the gene matches. Looked up from germline, CDR1 is MGHRA and CDR2 is YSYEKL. The CDR3 sequence: CASSQGQGGAYNEQFF. CDR3 in DNA: TGCGCCAGCAGCCAGGGACAGGGTGGCGCCTACAATGAGCAGTTCTTC.

As regards this clonotype: At one end, the junction sequence differs from germline, possibly due to a read error. V is TRBV6-2 or TRBV6-3 and J is TRBJ1-2; 8 positions agree with TRBD1. There are 13 residues in the CDR3. Germline V CDR1 and CDR2: MNHEY, SVGEGT. The CDR3 coding sequence is TGTGCCAGCAGTGATCGACAGGGGCGTGAGGTTGCCTTC. Translated, it gives CASSDRQGREVAF.

This clonotype was seen a few times. V gene TRBV24-1 combines with J gene TRBJ2-1; TRBD2 matches 10 bases. With 6 bases clipped from V and 4 bases from J, the junction kept 5 bases outside the gene matches. CDR3 length equals 15 residues. In germline, CDR1 is KGHDR, CDR2 SFDVKD. The DNA of the CDR3 is TGTGCCACCAGTTCAGGGACTAGCGTTTACAATGAGCAGTTCTTC. As protein: CATSSGTSVYNEQFF.

Comments on this clonotype: One base away lies a much larger clone, so this may be a sequencing read error. V usage is TRBV20-1 and J usage is TRBJ2-1; D unresolved. Per germline, CDR1 DFQATT and CDR2 SNEGSKA (reference sequence). There are 10 residues in the CDR3. This CDR3 is CSDYGLEQFF. In DNA, the CDR3 is TGCAGCGATTATGGGTTAGAGCAGTTCTTC.

The chain has TRBV6-5 and TRBJ1-4; D not resolved. This CDR3 is built from 13 residues. Trimming pared 2 bases from V and 5 bases from J, leaving 6 bases between. CDR1 is MNHEY, CDR2 SVGAGI, per germline. CDR3 DNA sequence: TGTGCCAGCAGTTACGTAGTGAATGAAAAACTGTTTTTT. Amino acids: CASSYVVNEKLFF.